Listed here are 7 T cell receptor beta chains from one sample, sequenced in a study of blood T cell repertoires in COVID-19. The table came from immunoSEQ multiplex PCR; TCRdb's copy has only in-frame clones and leaves some out. This table holds roughly 120,000 clones, 90% found once. The sequencing input was peripheral blood. Receptors originate from a man aged 45 to 65 with active COVID-19.

The CDR3 region has the DNA TGTGCCAGCAGGTCGAGCGGGACCTACGAGCAGTACGTC. Translating it yields CASRSSGTYEQYV. This chain joins TRBV28 and TRBJ2-7; 7 nucleotides align to TRBD2. The V segment lost 6 bases and the J segment 2 bases; nucleotides outside the gene matches: 4. The V gene's germline CDR1 is MDHEN and CDR2 SYDVKM. This CDR3 region has 13 residues.

This chain joins TRBV30 and TRBJ1-5; a weak D match, TRBD1 (5 bases). The CDR3 runs to 15 residues. Germline lookup yields CDR1 GTSNPN and CDR2 SVGIG (reference sequence). V shed 0 bases and J shed 2 bases, with 11 bases lying between them. CDR3 region: CAWSVDRFGNQPQHF. Written as DNA, the CDR3 is TGTGCCTGGAGTGTAGACAGATTTGGCAATCAGCCCCAGCATTTT.

The rearrangement uses TRBV3-1 (or the pseudogene TRBV3-2) and TRBJ2-2; 8 nucleotides agree with TRBD1. CDR3 length: 15 residues. V dropped 3 bases and J dropped 4; count of bases not matched to a gene: 4. Germline V gives CDR1 LGHDT, CDR2 YNNKEL (reference sequence). DNA for the CDR3: TGTGCCAGCAGCCAGGACAGGGTGAGCACCGGGGAGCTGTTTTTT. This gives the protein CASSQDRVSTGELFF.

The chain links TRBV5-1 to TRBJ2-5, with D possibly being TRBD2 (7 bases). The V end was cut by 1 base, the J end by 6 bases, with 22 bases between. The CDR3 spans 17 residues. Germline V gives CDR1 SGHRS, CDR2 YFSETQ. CDR3 nucleotides: TGCGCCAGCAGCTTGCGGGCGGACAGCCCGGGAGGAAAGACCCAGTACTTC. Translating it yields CASSLRADSPGGKTQYF.

This clone has just one count. The gene calls are TRBV7-9 and TRBJ1-4, with D tentatively TRBD1 (5 bases). Trimming took 5 bases from V and 0 from J, leaving 10 bases between them. The CDR3 spans 15 residues. CDR1 and CDR2 (germline): SEHNR, FQNEAQ (reference sequence). DNA for the CDR3: TGTGCCAGCAGCGCCGGGGGGACAACTAATGAAAAACTGTTTTTT. Its translation: CASSAGGTTNEKLFF.

The J gene is TRBJ2-1, the V gene TRBV6-5; TRBD1 agrees at 7 bases. Per the germline V gene, CDR1 is MNHEY and CDR2 is SVGAGI. The CDR3 runs to 15 residues. V gave up 5 bases and J gave up 1 base; unmatched junction bases: 5. The CDR3 protein is CASSPRQGSYNEQFF. The CDR3 DNA reads as TGTGCCAGCAGTCCGAGACAGGGATCCTACAATGAGCAGTTCTTC.

The chain couples TRBV7-9 to TRBJ2-5, with D perhaps matching TRBD2 (5 bases). The V end was cut by 5 bases, the J end by 3 bases, with 13 bases between. This CDR3 contains 14 residues. Germline CDR1 and CDR2: SEHNR and FQNEAQ (reference sequence). The CDR3 loop reads CASSVGSGEETQYF. CDR3 DNA: TGTGCCAGCAGCGTTGGCAGCGGAGAAGAGACCCAGTACTTC.